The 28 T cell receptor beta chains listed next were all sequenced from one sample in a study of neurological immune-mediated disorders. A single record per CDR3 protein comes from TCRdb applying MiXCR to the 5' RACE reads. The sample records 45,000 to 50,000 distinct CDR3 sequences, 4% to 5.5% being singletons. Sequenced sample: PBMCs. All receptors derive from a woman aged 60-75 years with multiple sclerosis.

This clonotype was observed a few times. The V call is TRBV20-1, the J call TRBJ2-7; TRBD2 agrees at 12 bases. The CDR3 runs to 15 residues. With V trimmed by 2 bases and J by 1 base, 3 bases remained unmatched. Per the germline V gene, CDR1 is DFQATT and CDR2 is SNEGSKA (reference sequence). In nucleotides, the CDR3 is TGCAGTGCTAGAATGACTAGCGGGGGTTCCTACGAGCAGTACTTC. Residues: CSARMTSGGSYEQYF.

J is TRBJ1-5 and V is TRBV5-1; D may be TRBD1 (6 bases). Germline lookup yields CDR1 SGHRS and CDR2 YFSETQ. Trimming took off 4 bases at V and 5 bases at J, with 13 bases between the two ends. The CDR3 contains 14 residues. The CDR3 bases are TGCGCCAGCAGCCCGGACAGCCAAGATCAGCCCCAGCATTTT. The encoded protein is CASSPDSQDQPQHF.

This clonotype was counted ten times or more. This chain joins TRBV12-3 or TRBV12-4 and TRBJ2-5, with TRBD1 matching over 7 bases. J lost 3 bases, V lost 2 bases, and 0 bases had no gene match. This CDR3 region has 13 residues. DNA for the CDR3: TGTGCCAGCAGTTTAACAGGGGAAGAGACCCAGTACTTC. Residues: CASSLTGEETQYF.

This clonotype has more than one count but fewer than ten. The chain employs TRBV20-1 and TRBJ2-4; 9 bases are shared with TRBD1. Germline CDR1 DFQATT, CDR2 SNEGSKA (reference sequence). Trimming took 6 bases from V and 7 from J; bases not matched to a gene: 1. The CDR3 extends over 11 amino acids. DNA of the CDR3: TGCAGTGCGGGGACAGGGAACATTCAGTACTTC. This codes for CSAGTGNIQYF.

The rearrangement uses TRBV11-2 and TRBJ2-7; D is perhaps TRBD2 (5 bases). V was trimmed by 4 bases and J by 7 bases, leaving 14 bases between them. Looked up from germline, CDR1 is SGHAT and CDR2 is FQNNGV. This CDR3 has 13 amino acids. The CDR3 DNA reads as TGTGCCAGCAGCTACGGACTCAAAGGGGAGCAGTACGTC. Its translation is CASSYGLKGEQYV.

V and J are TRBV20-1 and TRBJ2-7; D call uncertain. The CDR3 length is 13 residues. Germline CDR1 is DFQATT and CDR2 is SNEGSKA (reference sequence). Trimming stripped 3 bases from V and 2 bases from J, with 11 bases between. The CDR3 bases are TGCAGTGCTAGTCCCGGTTCCACCTACGAGCAGTACTTC. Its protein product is CSASPGSTYEQYF.

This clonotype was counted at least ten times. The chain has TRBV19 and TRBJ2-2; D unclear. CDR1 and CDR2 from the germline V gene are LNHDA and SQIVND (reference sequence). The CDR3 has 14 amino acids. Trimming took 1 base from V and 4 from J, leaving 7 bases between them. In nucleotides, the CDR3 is TGTGCCAGTAGTATAGTAGGTTTCACCGGGGAGCTGTTTTTT. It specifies CASSIVGFTGELFF.

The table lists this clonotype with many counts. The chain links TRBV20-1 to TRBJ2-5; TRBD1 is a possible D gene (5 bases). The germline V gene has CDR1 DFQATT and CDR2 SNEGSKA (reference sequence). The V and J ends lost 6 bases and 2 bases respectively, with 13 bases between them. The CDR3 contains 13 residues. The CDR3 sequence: CSAHKDRQETQYF. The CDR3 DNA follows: TGCAGTGCCCATAAAGACAGACAAGAGACCCAGTACTTC.

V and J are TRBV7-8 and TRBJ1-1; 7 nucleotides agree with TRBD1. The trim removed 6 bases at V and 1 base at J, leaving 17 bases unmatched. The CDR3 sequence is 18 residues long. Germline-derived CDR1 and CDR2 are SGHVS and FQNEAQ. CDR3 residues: CASSSRQGLETGNTEAFF. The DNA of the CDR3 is TGTGCCAGCAGTTCTCGACAGGGTTTAGAGACGGGGAACACTGAAGCTTTCTTT.

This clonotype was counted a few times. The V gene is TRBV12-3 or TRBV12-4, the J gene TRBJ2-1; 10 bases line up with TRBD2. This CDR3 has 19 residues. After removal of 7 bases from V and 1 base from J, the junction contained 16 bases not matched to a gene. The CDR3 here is CASTTPSSGGHGSYNEQFF. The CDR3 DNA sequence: TGTGCCAGCACCACTCCGTCTAGCGGGGGCCACGGTTCCTACAATGAGCAGTTCTTC.

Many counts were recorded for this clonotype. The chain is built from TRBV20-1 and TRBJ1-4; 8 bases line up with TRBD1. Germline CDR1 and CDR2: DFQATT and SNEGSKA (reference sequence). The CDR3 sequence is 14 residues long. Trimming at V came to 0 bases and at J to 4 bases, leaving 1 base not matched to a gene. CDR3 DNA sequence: TGCAGTGCTAGAGAGGACAGGGTTAATGAAAAACTGTTTTTT. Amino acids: CSAREDRVNEKLFF.

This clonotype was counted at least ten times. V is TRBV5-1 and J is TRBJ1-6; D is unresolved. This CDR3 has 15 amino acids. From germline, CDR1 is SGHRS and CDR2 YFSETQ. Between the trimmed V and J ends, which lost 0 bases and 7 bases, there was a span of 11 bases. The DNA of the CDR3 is TGCGCCAGCAGCTTGGTGGAGGGCGGGAATTCACCCCTCCACTTT. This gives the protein CASSLVEGGNSPLHF.

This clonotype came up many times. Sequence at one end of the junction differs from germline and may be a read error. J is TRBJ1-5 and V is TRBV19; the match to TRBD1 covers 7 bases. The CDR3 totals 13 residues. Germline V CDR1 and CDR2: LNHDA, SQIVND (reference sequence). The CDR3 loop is CASRDRVEQPQNF. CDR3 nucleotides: TGTGCCAGCCGTGACAGGGTGGAACAGCCCCAGAATTTT.

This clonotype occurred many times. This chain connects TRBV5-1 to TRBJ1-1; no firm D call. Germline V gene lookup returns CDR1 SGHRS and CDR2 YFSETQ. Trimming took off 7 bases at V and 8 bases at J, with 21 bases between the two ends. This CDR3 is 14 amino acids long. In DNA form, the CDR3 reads TGCGCCAGCTCTCCCTCTGGGGAAATAGGCGAAGCTTTCTTT. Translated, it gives CASSPSGEIGEAFF. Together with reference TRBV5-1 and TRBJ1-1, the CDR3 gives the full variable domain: KAGVTQTPRYLIKTRGQQVTLSCSPISGHRSVSWYQQTPGQGLQFLFEYFSETQRNKGNFPGRFSGRQFSNSRSEMNVSTLELGDSALYLCASSPSGEIGEAFFGQGTRLTVV.

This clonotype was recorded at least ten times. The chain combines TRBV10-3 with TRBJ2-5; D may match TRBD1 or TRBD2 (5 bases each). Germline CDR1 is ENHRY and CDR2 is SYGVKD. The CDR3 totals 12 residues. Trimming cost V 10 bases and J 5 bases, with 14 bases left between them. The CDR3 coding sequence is TGTGCCAGTCGGGACCGCGGGGAGACCCAGTACTTC. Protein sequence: CASRDRGETQYF.

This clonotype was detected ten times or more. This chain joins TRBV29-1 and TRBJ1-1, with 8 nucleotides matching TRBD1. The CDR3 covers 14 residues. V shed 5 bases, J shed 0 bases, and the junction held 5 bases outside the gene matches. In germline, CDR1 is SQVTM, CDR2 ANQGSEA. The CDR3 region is CSVRTGGMNTEAFF. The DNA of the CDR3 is TGCAGCGTTAGAACAGGGGGGATGAACACTGAAGCTTTCTTT.

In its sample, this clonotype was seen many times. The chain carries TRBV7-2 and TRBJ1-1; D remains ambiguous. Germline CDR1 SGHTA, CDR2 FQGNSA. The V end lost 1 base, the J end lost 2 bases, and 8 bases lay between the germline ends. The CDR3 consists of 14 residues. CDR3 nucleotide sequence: TGTGCCAGCAGCTTAGTCGCCAGCAACACTGAAGCTTTCTTT. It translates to CASSLVASNTEAFF. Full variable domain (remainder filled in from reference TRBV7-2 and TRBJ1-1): GAGVSQSPSNKVTEKGKDVELRCDPISGHTALYWYRQSLGQGLEFLIYFQGNSAPDKSGLPSDRFSAERTGGSVSTLTIQRTQQEDSAVYLCASSLVASNTEAFFGQGTRLTVV.

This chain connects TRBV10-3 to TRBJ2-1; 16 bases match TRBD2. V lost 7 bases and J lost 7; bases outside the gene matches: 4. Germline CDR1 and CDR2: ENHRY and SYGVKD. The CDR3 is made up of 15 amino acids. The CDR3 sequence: CAITKGLAGGNEQFF. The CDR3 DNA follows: TGTGCCATCACCAAGGGACTAGCGGGGGGGAATGAGCAGTTCTTC.

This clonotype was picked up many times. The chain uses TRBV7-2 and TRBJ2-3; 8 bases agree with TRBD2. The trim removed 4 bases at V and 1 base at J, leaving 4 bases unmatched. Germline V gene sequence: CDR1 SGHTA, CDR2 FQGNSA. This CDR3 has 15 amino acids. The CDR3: CASSSGTRGTDTQYF. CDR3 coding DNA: TGTGCCAGCAGCTCTGGGACTAGGGGCACAGATACGCAGTATTTT.

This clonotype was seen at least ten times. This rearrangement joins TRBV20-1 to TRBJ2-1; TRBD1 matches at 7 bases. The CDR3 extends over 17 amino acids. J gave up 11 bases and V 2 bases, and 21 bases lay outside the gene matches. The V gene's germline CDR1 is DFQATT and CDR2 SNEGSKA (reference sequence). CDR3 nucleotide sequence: TGCAGTGCTAGACCATACCGGGACCTGGGGACAGAATCCCAGCAGTTCTTC. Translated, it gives CSARPYRDLGTESQQFF.

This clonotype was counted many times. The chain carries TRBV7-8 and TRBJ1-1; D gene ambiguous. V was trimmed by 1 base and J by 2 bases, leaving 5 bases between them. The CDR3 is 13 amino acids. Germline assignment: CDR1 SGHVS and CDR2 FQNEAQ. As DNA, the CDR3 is TGTGCCAGCAGCTTAGAGGGAAACACTGAAGCTTTCTTT. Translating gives CASSLEGNTEAFF.

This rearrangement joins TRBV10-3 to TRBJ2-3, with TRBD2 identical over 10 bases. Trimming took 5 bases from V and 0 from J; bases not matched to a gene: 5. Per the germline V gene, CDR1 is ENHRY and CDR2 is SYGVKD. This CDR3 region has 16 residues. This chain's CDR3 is CAISSAGGPSTDTQYF. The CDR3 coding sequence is TGTGCCATCAGTTCAGCGGGGGGGCCGAGCACAGATACGCAGTATTTT.

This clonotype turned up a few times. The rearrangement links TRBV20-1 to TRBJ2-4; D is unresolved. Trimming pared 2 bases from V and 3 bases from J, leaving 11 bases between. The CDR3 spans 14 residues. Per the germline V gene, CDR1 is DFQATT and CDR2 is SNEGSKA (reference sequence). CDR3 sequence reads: CSARPASIKNIQYF. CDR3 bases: TGCAGTGCTAGACCTGCCAGTATCAAAAACATTCAGTACTTC.

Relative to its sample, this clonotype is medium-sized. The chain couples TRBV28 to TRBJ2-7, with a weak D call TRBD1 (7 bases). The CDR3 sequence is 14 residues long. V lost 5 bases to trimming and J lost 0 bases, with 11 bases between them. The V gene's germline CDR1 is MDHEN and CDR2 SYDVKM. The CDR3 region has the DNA TGTGCCAGCAGTCTCCAGGGGGGCTCCTACGAGCAGTACTTC. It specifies CASSLQGGSYEQYF.

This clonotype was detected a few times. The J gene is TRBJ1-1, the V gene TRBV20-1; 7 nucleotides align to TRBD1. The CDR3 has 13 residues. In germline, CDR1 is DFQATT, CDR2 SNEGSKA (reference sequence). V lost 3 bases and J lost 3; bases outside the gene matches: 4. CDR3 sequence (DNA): TGCAGTGCTAGGACAGGGACGCACACTGAAGCTTTCTTT. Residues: CSARTGTHTEAFF.

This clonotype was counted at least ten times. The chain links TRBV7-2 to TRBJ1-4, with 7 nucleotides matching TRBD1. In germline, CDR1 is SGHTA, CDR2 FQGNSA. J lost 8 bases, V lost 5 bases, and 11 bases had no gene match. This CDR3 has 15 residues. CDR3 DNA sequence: TGTGCCAGCAGCCCTGAACAGGGGAGGAACGAAAAACTGTTTTTT. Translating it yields CASSPEQGRNEKLFF.

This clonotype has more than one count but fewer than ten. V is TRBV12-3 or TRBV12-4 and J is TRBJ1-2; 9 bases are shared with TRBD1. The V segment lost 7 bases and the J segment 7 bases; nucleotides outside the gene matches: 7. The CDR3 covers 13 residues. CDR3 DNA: TGTGCCAGCACCCTGGGACAGGGTTTTGGCTACACCTTC. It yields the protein CASTLGQGFGYTF.

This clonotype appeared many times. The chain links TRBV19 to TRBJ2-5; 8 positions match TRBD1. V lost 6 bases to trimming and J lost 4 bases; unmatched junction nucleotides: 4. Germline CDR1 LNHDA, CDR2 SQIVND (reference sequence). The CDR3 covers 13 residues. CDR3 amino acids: CASSVQGGETQYF. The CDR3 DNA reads TGTGCCAGTAGCGTACAGGGGGGAGAGACCCAGTACTTC.